A selection of T cell receptor beta chains follows, all from one sample in a study of blood T cell repertoires in COVID-19. Using immunoSEQ multiplex PCR, the repertoire was profiled, and TCRdb retains in-frame clones only, with some absent. The sample lists 100,000 to 150,000 clones, 65% to 90% occurring once. Sequencing was performed on peripheral blood. The source is a man at least 80 years old with active or convalescent COVID-19. Both conserved end residues are part of each CDR3. The D gene is left open where the match is weak. A row's size may be missing; if present it is once, few, many or a size class.

>.|TRBV5-6|.|TRBJ1-1
CASTFRQAGGAFF
TGTGCCAGCACCTTCAGACAGGCCGGTGGGGCTTTCTTT
>.|TRBV10-3|TRBD1|TRBJ2-7
CAIRTGQGADEQYF
TGTGCCATCAGGACGGGACAGGGGGCGGACGAGCAGTACTTC
>.|TRBV6-1|.|TRBJ2-5
CASSENSGETQYF
TGTGCCAGCAGTGAAAACAGTGGGGAGACCCAGTACTTC
>.|TRBV6-5|TRBD2|TRBJ2-1
CASTSAGSGSPEQFF
TGTGCCAGCACTTCCGCGGGTAGCGGGAGTCCTGAGCAGTTCTTC
>.|TRBV10-2|.|TRBJ2-7
CASSTIETVTYEQYF
TGCGCCAGCAGCACTATCGAGACGGTAACCTACGAGCAGTACTTC
>.|TRBV6-4|TRBD1|TRBJ1-6
CASSDSRDRGRSTYNSPLHF
TGTGCCAGCAGTGACTCCAGGGACAGGGGGCGAAGTACCTATAATTCACCCCTCCACTTT
>once|TRBV7-6|TRBD1|TRBJ1-1
CASSHNGQGGGTEAFF
TGTGCCAGCAGCCATAACGGACAGGGAGGAGGCACTGAAGCTTTCTTT
>.|TRBV7-8|TRBD1|TRBJ2-5
CASSLNKGTVQETQYF
TGTGCCAGCAGCTTAAATAAAGGGACAGTTCAAGAGACCCAGTACTTC
>many|TRBV27|.|TRBJ1-6
CASSSTGAYNSPLHF
TGTGCCAGCAGCTCGACAGGAGCTTATAATTCACCCCTCCACTTT
>.|TRBV16|.|TRBJ2-4
CASSQSRGSQNIQYF
TGTGCCAGCAGCCAATCAAGGGGTTCCCAAAACATTCAGTACTTC
>.|TRBV3-1/TRBV3-2|.|TRBJ2-2
CASSQAESVRSGELFF
TGTGCCAGCAGCCAAGCGGAGTCAGTGCGGTCCGGGGAGCTGTTTTTT
>.|TRBV6-5|.|TRBJ1-2
CASQAGVFYGYTF
TGTGCCAGCCAAGCAGGGGTTTTTTATGGCTACACCTTC
>.|TRBV4-2|.|TRBJ1-1
CASSQDPGYTEAFF
TGTGCCAGCAGCCAAGATCCAGGATACACTGAAGCTTTCTTT
>.|TRBV30|.|TRBJ2-2
CAWSVIHGELFF
TGTGCCTGGAGTGTAATTCACGGGGAGCTGTTTTTT
>.|TRBV5-4|TRBD1|TRBJ2-1
CASSLGGQVSEQFF
TGTGCCAGCAGCTTGGGAGGACAGGTATCTGAGCAGTTCTTC
>.|TRBV7-3|.|TRBJ2-6
CASSPLQGAGANVLTF
TGTGCCAGCAGCCCCCTCCAGGGTGCTGGGGCCAACGTCCTGACTTTC
>.|TRBV5-5|TRBD1|TRBJ2-5
CASSLVGTGGILETQYF
TGTGCCAGCAGCTTGGTCGGGACAGGGGGCATCCTAGAGACCCAGTACTTC
>.|TRBV24-1|TRBD1|TRBJ2-5
CATSGGTGLGETQYF
TGTGCCACCAGTGGGGGGACAGGGTTGGGCGAGACCCAGTACTTC
>.|TRBV6-2/TRBV6-3|.|TRBJ1-5
CASSYSIGRNGQPQHF
TGTGCCAGCAGTTACTCGATAGGGAGGAATGGTCAGCCCCAGCATTTT
>once|TRBV7-8|.|TRBJ1-2
CASSLWAGARAYGYTF
TGTGCCAGCAGCCTATGGGCGGGGGCTCGCGCCTATGGCTACACCTTC
>.|TRBV5-1|.|TRBJ2-7
CASSLGVLPGNYEQYF
TGCGCCAGCAGCCTGGGGGTCCTCCCAGGGAACTACGAGCAGTACTTC
>.|TRBV12-3/TRBV12-4|.|TRBJ2-5
CASMGRPGETQYF
TGTGCCAGCATGGGGAGGCCCGGAGAGACCCAGTACTTC
>once|TRBV10-2|.|TRBJ1-3
CASSESAGTNTIYF
TGCGCCAGCAGTGAGTCTGCAGGTACAAACACCATATATTTT
>.|TRBV28|TRBD1|TRBJ2-7
CASSLWDRRYEQYF
TGTGCCAGCAGTTTATGGGACAGGCGCTACGAGCAGTACTTC
>once|TRBV3-1/TRBV3-2|.|TRBJ2-7
CASSQMTSEHEQYF
TGTGCCAGCAGCCAAATGACTAGTGAGCACGAGCAGTACTTC
>.|TRBV3-1/TRBV3-2|TRBD1|TRBJ1-2
CASSSLGGQGFGYTF
TGTGCCAGCAGCTCCTTAGGGGGACAGGGTTTTGGCTACACCTTC
>.|TRBV6-5|TRBD1|TRBJ2-5
CASSYQGQGIGETQYF
TGTGCCAGCAGTTACCAGGGACAGGGGATAGGGGAGACCCAGTACTTC
>.|TRBV7-9|TRBD1|TRBJ2-5
CASSRDRSTQYF
TGTGCCAGCAGCCGGGACAGGAGTACCCAGTACTTC
>.|TRBV29-1|.|TRBJ2-3
CSVGVAATDTQYF
TGCAGCGTTGGTGTAGCGGCCACAGATACGCAGTATTTT
>.|TRBV28|.|TRBJ2-2
CASRNRGNTGELFF
TGTGCCAGCAGGAACCGGGGGAACACCGGGGAGCTGTTTTTT
>.|TRBV5-1|.|TRBJ2-3
CASSLAGGLPGDTQYF
TGCGCCAGCAGCTTGGCCGGTGGTCTACCAGGAGATACGCAGTATTTT
>.|TRBV4-1|.|TRBJ1-3
CASSQDKGWSSGNTIYF
TGCGCCAGCAGCCAAGATAAGGGGTGGAGCTCTGGAAACACCATATATTTT
>.|TRBV19|TRBD1|TRBJ2-6
CASTGGLSGANVLTF
TGTGCCAGTACAGGGGGCCTCTCTGGGGCCAACGTCCTGACTTTC
>few|TRBV6-5|.|TRBJ1-6
CASSPGNLGSPLHF
TGTGCCAGCAGCCCGGGAAACTTGGGATCACCCCTCCACTTT
>.|TRBV10-3|TRBD1|TRBJ2-7
CAIRRGLYEQYF
TGTGCCATCCGCAGGGGGCTTTACGAGCAGTACTTC
>.|TRBV4-3|.|TRBJ2-2
CASSQDRGSVGGELFF
TGCGCCAGCAGCCAAGATCGGGGTTCGGTCGGCGGGGAGCTGTTTTTT
>.|TRBV10-3|TRBD1|TRBJ2-2
CAISLGQGAPELFF
TGTGCCATCAGCCTCGGACAGGGGGCCCCGGAGCTGTTTTTT
>.|TRBV10-3|.|TRBJ1-4
CAIRSLQGRATNEKLFF
TGTGCCATCCGATCCCTCCAGGGTCGGGCAACTAATGAAAAACTGTTTTTT
>.|TRBV28|.|TRBJ1-5
CASSSTGFWDSNQPQHF
TGTGCCAGCAGTTCAACGGGGTTTTGGGATAGCAATCAGCCCCAGCATTTT
>.|TRBV7-3|TRBD1|TRBJ1-2
CASSSQGSDYGYTF
TGTGCCAGCAGTTCACAGGGGAGCGACTATGGCTACACCTTC
>.|TRBV10-1|TRBD1|TRBJ2-7
CASTPGQADEQYF
TGCGCCAGCACCCCGGGACAGGCTGACGAGCAGTACTTC
>.|TRBV3-1/TRBV3-2|.|TRBJ2-2
CASSHGQSAGELFF
TGTGCCAGCAGCCATGGTCAGTCCGCCGGGGAGCTGTTTTTT
>few|TRBV3-1/TRBV3-2|.|TRBJ2-7
CASTLGSGEQYF
TGTGCCAGCACCCTTGGTTCGGGGGAGCAGTACTTC
>.|TRBV7-7|TRBD1|TRBJ2-1
CASSLVCGTGGSNEQFF
TGTGCCAGCAGCTTAGTGTGTGGGACAGGGGGCTCAAATGAGCAGTTCTTC
>.|TRBV2|.|TRBJ2-7
CASSRTDSSTYEQYF
TGTGCCAGCAGTCGCACGGACAGCAGTACCTACGAGCAGTACTTC
>.|TRBV4-3|.|TRBJ2-7
CASSQGGGAPYEQYF
TGCGCCAGCAGCCAAGGTGGCGGGGCACCTTACGAGCAGTACTTC